Listed here are 2 T cell receptor beta chains from one sample, sequenced in a study of blood T cell repertoires in COVID-19. Assay: immunoSEQ multiplex PCR; the TCRdb copy retains only in-frame clones and omits some. The table records 100,000 to 150,000 clones, about 81% of them present only once. The sequencing input was peripheral blood. The receptor set was obtained from a woman between 50 and 59 years old with acute or convalescent COVID-19.

The chain employs TRBV2 and TRBJ1-5, with D perhaps matching TRBD1 (6 bases). The V end lost 4 bases, the J end lost 8 bases, and 18 bases lay between the germline ends. This CDR3 spans 15 amino acids. From germline, CDR1 is SNHLY and CDR2 FYNNEI. The CDR3 coding sequence is TGTGCCAGCAGTGGGGGGCCGACCTCTATCAAGCCCCAGCATTTT. Protein: CASSGGPTSIKPQHF. Drawing the rest from reference TRBV2 and TRBJ1-5, the complete variable domain is EPEVTQTPSHQVTQMGQEVILRCVPISNHLYFYWYRQILGQKVEFLVSFYNNEISEKSEIFDDQFSVERPDGSNFTLKIRSTKLEDSAMYFCASSGGPTSIKPQHFGDGTRLSIL.

The chain couples TRBV9 to TRBJ2-2; 8 bases match TRBD2. Unmatched junction bases numbered 10, after V lost 2 bases and J lost 4 bases. The CDR3 loop spans 17 amino acids. Germline V gene data show CDR1 as SGDLS and CDR2 as YYNGEE. The CDR3, as DNA: TGTGCCAGCAGCGTCCCATTAGCGGGACCCCCCACCGGGGAGCTGTTTTTT. It is translated as CASSVPLAGPPTGELFF.